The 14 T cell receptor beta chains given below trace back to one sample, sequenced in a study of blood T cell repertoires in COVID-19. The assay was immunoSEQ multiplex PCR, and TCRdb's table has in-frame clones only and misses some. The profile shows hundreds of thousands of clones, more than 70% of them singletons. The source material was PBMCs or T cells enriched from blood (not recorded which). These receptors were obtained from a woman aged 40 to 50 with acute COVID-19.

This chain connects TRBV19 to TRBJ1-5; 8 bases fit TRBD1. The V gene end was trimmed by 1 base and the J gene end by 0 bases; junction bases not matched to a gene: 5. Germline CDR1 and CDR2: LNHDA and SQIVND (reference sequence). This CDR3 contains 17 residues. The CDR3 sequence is CASSIGTGSDSNQPQHF. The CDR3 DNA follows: TGTGCCAGTAGTATAGGGACAGGGAGCGATAGCAATCAGCCCCAGCATTTT.

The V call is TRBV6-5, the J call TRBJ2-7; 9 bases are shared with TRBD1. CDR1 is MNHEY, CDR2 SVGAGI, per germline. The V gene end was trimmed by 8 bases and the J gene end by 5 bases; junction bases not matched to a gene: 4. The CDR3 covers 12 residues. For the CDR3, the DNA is TGTGCCAGCTGGACAGGGGTCCACGAGCAGTACTTC. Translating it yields CASWTGVHEQYF.

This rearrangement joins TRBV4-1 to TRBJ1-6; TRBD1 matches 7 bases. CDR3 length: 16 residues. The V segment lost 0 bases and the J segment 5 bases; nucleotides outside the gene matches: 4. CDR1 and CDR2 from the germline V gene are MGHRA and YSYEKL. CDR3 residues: CASSQEQGLNNSPLHF. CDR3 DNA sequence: TGCGCCAGCAGCCAAGAACAGGGGTTGAATAATTCACCCCTCCACTTT.

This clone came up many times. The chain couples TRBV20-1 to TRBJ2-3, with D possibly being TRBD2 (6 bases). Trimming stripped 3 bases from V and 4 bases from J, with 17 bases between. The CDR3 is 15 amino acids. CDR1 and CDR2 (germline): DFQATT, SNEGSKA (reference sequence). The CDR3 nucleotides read TGCAGTGCTAGTACGGGAGCCCCTGGATCAGATACGCAGTATTTT. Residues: CSASTGAPGSDTQYF.

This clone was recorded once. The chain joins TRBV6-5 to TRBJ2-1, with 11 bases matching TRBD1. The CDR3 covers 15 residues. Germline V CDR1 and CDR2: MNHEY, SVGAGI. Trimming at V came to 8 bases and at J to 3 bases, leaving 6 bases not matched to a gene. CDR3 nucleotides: TGTGCCAGCGCAGGACAGGGGGCCCTCTACAATGAGCAGTTCTTC. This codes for CASAGQGALYNEQFF.

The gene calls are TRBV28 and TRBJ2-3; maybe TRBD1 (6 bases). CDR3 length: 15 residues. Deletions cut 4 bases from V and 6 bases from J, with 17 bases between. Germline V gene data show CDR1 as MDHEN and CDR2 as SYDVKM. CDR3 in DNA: TGTGCCAGCAGTTCTTTACAGGGACCTGGGGATACGCAGTATTTT. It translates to CASSSLQGPGDTQYF.

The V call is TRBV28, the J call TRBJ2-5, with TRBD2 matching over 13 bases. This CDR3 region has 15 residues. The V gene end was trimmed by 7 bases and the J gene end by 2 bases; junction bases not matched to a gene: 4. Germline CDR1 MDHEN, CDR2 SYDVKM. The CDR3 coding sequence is TGTGCCAGCATACTAGCGGGAGGGGGGCAAGAGACCCAGTACTTC. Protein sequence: CASILAGGGQETQYF. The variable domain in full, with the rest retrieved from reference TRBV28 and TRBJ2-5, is DVKVTQSSRYLVKRTGEKVFLECVQDMDHENMFWYRQDPGLGLRLIYFSYDVKMKEKGDIPEGYSVSREKKERFSLILESASTNQTSMYLCASILAGGGQETQYFGPGTRLLVL.

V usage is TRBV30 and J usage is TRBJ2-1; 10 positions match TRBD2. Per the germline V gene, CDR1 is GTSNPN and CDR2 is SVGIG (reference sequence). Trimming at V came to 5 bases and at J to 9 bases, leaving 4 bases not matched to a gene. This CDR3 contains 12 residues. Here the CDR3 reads CAWGSGRGEQFF. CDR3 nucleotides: TGTGCCTGGGGAAGCGGGAGGGGTGAGCAGTTCTTC.

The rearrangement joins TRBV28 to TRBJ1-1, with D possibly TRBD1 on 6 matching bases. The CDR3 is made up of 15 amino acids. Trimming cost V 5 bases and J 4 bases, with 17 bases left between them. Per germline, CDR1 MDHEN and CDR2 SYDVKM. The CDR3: CASSTPSTGPTEAFF. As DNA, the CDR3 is TGTGCCAGCAGTACCCCCAGTACAGGGCCCACTGAAGCTTTCTTT. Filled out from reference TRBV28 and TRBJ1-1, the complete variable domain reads DVKVTQSSRYLVKRTGEKVFLECVQDMDHENMFWYRQDPGLGLRLIYFSYDVKMKEKGDIPEGYSVSREKKERFSLILESASTNQTSMYLCASSTPSTGPTEAFFGQGTRLTVV.

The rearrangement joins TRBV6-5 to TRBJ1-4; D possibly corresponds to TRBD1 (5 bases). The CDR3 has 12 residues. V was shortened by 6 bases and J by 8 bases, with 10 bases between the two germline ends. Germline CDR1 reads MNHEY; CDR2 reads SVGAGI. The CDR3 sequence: CASSHRGEKLFF. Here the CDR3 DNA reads TGTGCCAGCAGCCACCGGGGGGAAAAACTGTTTTTT.

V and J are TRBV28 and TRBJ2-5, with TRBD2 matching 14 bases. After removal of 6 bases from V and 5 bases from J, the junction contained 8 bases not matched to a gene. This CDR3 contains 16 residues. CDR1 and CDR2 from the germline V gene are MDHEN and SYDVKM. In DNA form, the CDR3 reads TGTGCCAGCAGCCGGGGACTAGCGGGAGTGGGGGAGACCCAGTACTTC. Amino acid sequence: CASSRGLAGVGETQYF.

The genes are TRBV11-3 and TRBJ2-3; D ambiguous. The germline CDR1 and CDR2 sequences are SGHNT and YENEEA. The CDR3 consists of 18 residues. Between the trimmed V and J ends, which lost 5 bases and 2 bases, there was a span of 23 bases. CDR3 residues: CASSRNTRSEFATDTQYF. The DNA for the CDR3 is TGTGCCAGCAGCCGCAACACCCGTTCCGAATTTGCCACAGATACGCAGTATTTT.

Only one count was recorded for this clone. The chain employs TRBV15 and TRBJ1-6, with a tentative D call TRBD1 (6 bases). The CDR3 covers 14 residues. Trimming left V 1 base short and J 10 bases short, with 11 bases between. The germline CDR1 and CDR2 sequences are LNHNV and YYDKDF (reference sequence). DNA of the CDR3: TGTGCCACCAGCAGAGGGGGGACACCCTCACCCCTCCACTTT. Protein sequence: CATSRGGTPSPLHF.

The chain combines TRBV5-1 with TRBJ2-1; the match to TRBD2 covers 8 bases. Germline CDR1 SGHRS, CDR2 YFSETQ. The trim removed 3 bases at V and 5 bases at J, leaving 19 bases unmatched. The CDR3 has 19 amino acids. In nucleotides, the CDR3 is TGCGCCAGCAGCTCCGGGGGGGGGCTGTTAGCGGACTTGAACAATGAGCAGTTCTTC. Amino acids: CASSSGGGLLADLNNEQFF. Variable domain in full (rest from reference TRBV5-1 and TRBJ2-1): KAGVTQTPRYLIKTRGQQVTLSCSPISGHRSVSWYQQTPGQGLQFLFEYFSETQRNKGNFPGRFSGRQFSNSRSEMNVSTLELGDSALYLCASSSGGGLLADLNNEQFFGPGTRLTVL.